This T cell receptor beta chain was sequenced during a study of graft-versus-host responses after intestinal transplantation. Study as a whole: Grafts that recipients had were multivisceral, liver-intestinal, or isolated intestinal transplants. The recipients all started with anti-thymocyte globulin induction and then took tacrolimus and steroids for around three years. General study results and limits: The marrow of recipients harbored GvH clones, and ileum or blood showed some of them first.

Profiling relied on immunoSEQ multiplex PCR, and the TCRdb table lists in-frame clones only, not all of them. The table has roughly 16,000 clones, about 61% seen once. Both intraepithelial and lamina propria lymphocytes were released by processing graft tissue. This clone was seen only a few times. The antigen is not known. The V end lost 4 bases, the J end lost 4 bases, and 9 bases lay between the germline ends. The CDR3 totals 13 residues. The germline V gene has CDR1 SGHTA and CDR2 FQGNSA. The chain employs TRBV7-2 and TRBJ2-3, with unresolved D. The clonotype originates from a human patient who received an intestinal transplant, so some T cells may come from the graft donor. The sample in question was ileum tissue, obtained 524 days after transplant. CDR3 region: CASSWRIPDTQYF. The CDR3 coding sequence is TGTGCCAGCAGCTGGCGGATCCCAGATACGCAGTATTTT.